This T cell receptor beta chain was recorded in a study of shared clonotypes between healthy human individuals. Whole-study context: The donor group consisted of two women and three men, aged 18 to 49.

J lost 1 base, V lost 7 bases, and 7 bases had no gene match. The CDR3 contains 17 residues. Looked up from germline, CDR1 is LNHDA and CDR2 is SQIVND (reference sequence). Produced via immunoSEQ multiplex PCR; TCRdb's table is partial and in-frame only. The sample lists about 490,000 clones; 76% were seen once. The chain combines TRBV19 with TRBJ2-2, with TRBD2 matching 12 bases. The specimen was PBMCs. The origin of this receptor is a woman in her thirties or forties in good health. Some clones in this sample may be carry-over from other donors' samples. The CDR3 region is CASNPSGRARNTGELFF. DNA for the CDR3: TGTGCCAGTAATCCTAGCGGGAGGGCCAGGAACACCGGGGAGCTGTTTTTT.